This T cell receptor beta chain was found in a study of regulatory T cells in long-lasting Graves disease. The germline V and J ends were trimmed by 0 bases and 2 bases, with 11 bases remaining between them. CDR3 length equals 15 residues. Germline V gene sequence: CDR1 SGHVS, CDR2 FNYEAQ. According to the study, TCR beta libraries were built with iRepertoire HTBI primers and CDR3-region Arm-PCR. TCRdb analysed the multiplex PCR reads with MiXCR anew, one entry per CDR3 protein. The sample yields 400,000 to 600,000 distinct CDR3 sequences, 20% to 25% seen once. As to time point: persistent/refractory GD, antithyroid drugs over 5 years with positive TRAb. After RNA was extracted from PBMCs, the TCR library was made from it.

The material was peripheral blood mononuclear cells (PBMCs), obtained when the disease was refractory, from a patient treated with antithyroid drugs. This receptor was taken from a female donor with Graves disease. This sequence joins TRBV7-6 and TRBJ2-7; a weak D match, TRBD2 (6 bases). The CDR3 loop reads CASSLAPSAAYEQYF. The CDR3 DNA follows: TGTGCCAGCAGCTTAGCCCCTAGCGCCGCCTACGAGCAGTACTTC.